The present T cell receptor beta chain was sequenced within a study of CDR3 diversity in severe acne. Per germline, CDR1 DFQATT and CDR2 SNEGSKA (reference sequence). V lost 3 bases and J lost 5, with 13 bases in between. The length of the CDR3 is 13 residues. TCRdb processed the PCR reads anew with MiXCR; each CDR3 protein has one entry. The sample has roughly 100,000 distinct CDR3 sequences; about half are singletons. By share, this clonotype ranks as medium-sized. The clonotype comes from a male donor with acne. Sequenced material: blood. The rearrangement joins TRBV20-1 to TRBJ1-2; D call uncertain. DNA of the CDR3: TGCAGTGCTAGCCCGGGGAACCTATATGGCTACACCTTC. Translation gives CSASPGNLYGYTF.